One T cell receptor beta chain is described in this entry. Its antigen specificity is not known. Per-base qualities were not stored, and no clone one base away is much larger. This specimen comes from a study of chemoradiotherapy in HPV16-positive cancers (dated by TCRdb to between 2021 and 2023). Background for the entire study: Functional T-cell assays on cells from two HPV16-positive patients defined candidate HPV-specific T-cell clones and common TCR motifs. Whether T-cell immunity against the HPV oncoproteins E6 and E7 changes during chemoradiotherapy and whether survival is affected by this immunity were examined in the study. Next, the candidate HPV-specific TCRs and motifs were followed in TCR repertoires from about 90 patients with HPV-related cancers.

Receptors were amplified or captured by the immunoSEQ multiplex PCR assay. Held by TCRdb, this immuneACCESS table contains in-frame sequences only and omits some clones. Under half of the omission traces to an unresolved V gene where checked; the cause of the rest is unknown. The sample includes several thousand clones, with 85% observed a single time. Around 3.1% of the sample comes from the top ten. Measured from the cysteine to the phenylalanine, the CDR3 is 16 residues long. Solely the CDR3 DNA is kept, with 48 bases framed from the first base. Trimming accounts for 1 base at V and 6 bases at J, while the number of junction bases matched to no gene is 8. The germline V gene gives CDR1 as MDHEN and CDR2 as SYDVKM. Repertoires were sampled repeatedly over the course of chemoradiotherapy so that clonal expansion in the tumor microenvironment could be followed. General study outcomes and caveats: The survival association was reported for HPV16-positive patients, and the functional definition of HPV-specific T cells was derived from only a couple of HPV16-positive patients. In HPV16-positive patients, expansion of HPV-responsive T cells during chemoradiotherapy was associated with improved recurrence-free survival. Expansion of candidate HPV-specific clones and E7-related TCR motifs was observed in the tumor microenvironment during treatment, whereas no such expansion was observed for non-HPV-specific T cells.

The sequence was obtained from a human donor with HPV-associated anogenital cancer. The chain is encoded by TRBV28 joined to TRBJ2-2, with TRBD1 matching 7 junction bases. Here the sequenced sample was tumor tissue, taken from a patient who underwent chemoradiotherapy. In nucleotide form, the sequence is TGTGCCAGCAGTTTATCCCGGGCAGGGGGTGCCGGGGAGCTGTTTTTT. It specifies CASSLSRAGGAGELFF.